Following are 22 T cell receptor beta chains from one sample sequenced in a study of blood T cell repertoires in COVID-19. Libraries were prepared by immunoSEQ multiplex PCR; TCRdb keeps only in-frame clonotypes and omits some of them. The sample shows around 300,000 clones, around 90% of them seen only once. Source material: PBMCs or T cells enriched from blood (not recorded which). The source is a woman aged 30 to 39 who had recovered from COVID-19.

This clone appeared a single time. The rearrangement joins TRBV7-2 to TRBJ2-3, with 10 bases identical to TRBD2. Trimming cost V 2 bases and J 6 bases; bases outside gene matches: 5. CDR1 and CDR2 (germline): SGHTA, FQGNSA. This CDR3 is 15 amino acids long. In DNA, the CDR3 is TGTGCCAGCAGCTTAATTAGCGGGAGGTGGGATACGCAGTATTTT. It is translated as CASSLISGRWDTQYF.

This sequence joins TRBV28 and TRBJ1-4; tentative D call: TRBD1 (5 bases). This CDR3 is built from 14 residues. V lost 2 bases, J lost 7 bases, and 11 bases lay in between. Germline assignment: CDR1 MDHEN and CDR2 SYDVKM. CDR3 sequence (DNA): TGTGCCAGCAGTTTAGGGGGGGTAGGTGAAAAACTGTTTTTT. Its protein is CASSLGGVGEKLFF.

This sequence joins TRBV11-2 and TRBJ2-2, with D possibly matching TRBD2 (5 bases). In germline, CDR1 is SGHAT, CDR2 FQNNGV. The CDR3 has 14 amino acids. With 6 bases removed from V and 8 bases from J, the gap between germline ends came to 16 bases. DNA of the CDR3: TGTGCCAGCAGGGGTGGGGAGTGGCGAGGGGAGCTGTTTTTT. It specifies CASRGGEWRGELFF.

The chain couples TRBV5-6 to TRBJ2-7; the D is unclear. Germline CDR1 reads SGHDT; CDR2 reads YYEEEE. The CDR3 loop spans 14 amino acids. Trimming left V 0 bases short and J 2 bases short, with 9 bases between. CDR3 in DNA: TGTGCCAGCAGCTTGGCCCGGTTCCCCTACGAGCAGTACTTC. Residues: CASSLARFPYEQYF.

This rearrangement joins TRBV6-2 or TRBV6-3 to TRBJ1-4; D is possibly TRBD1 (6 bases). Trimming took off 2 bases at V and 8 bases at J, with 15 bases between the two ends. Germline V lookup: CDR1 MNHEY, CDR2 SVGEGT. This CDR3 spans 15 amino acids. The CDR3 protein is CASSYLGALDEKLFF. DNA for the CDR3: TGTGCCAGCAGTTACCTGGGGGCGCTTGACGAAAAACTGTTTTTT.

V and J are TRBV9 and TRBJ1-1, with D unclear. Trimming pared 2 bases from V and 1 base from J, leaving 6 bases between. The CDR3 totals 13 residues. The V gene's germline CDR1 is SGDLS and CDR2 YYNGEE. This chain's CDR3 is CASSVQENTEAFF. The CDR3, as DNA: TGTGCCAGCAGCGTCCAGGAGAACACTGAAGCTTTCTTT.

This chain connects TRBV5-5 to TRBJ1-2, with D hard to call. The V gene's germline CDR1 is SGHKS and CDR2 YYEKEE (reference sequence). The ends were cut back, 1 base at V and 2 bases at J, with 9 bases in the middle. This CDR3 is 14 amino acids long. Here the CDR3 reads CASSLILLNYGYTF. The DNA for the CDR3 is TGTGCCAGCAGCTTGATACTCCTAAACTATGGCTACACCTTC.

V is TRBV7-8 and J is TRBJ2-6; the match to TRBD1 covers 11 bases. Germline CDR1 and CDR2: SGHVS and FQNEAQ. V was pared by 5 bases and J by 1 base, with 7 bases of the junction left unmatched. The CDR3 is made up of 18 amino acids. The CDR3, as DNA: TGTGCCAGCAGCCCTCGGACAGGGGGCTATTCTGGGGCCAACGTCCTGACTTTC. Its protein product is CASSPRTGGYSGANVLTF.

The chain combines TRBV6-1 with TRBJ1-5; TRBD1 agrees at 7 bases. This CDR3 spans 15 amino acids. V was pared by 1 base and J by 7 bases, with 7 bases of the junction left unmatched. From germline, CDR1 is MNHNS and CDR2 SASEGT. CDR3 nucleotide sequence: TGTGCCAGCAGTGAAGTTGGAGGGGGCGGCCAGCCCCAGCATTTT. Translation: CASSEVGGGGQPQHF.

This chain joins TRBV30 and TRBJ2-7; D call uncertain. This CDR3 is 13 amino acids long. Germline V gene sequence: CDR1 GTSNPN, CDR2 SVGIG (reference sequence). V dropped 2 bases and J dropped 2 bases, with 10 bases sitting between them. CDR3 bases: TGTGCCTGGAGTACCAGCGTGACCTACGAGCAGTACTTC. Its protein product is CAWSTSVTYEQYF. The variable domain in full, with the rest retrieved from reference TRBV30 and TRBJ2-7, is SQTIHQWPATLVQPVGSPLSLECTVEGTSNPNLYWYRQAAGRGLQLLFYSVGIGQISSEVPQNLSASRPQDRQFILSSKKLLLSDSGFYLCAWSTSVTYEQYFGPGTRLTVT.

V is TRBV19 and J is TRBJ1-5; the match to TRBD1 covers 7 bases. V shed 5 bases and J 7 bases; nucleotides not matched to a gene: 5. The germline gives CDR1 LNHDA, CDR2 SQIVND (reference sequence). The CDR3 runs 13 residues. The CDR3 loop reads CASSPTGLQPQHF. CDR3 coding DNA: TGTGCCAGTAGTCCGACAGGGTTACAGCCCCAGCATTTT.

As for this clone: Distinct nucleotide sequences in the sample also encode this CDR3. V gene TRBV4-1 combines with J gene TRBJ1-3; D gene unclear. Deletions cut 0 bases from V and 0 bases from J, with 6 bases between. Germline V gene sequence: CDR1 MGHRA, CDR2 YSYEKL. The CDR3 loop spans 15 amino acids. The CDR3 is CASSQDRGSGNTIYF. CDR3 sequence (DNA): TGCGCCAGCAGCCAAGATCGAGGCTCTGGAAACACCATATATTTT.

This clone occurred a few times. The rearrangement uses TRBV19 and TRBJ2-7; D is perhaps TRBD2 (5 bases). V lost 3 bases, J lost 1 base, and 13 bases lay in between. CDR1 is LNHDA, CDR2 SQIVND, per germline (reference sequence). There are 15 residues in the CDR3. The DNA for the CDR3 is TGTGCCAGTAGTATGCTTGCGGGCCCTTCCTACGAGCAGTACTTC. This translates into CASSMLAGPSYEQYF.

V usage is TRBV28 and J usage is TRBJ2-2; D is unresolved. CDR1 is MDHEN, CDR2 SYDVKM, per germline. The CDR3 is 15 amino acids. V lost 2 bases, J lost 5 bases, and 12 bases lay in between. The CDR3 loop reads CASSLVQEMTGELFF. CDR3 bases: TGTGCCAGCAGTTTAGTTCAGGAAATGACCGGGGAGCTGTTTTTT. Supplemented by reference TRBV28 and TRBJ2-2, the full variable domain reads DVKVTQSSRYLVKRTGEKVFLECVQDMDHENMFWYRQDPGLGLRLIYFSYDVKMKEKGDIPEGYSVSREKKERFSLILESASTNQTSMYLCASSLVQEMTGELFFGEGSRLTVL.

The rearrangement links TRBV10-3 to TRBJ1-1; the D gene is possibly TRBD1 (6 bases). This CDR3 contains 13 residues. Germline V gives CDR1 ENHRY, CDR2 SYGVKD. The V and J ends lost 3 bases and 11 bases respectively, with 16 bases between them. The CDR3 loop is CAISDLTTGQAFF. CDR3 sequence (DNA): TGTGCCATCAGTGACCTAACTACAGGGCAGGCTTTCTTT.

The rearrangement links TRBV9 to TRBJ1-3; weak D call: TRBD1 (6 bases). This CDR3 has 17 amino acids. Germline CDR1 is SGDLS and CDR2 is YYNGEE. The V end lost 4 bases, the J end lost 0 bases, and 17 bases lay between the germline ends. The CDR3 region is CASSLLGTPLSGNTIYF. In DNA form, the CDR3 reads TGTGCCAGCAGCCTTCTGGGGACACCTCTCTCTGGAAACACCATATATTTT.

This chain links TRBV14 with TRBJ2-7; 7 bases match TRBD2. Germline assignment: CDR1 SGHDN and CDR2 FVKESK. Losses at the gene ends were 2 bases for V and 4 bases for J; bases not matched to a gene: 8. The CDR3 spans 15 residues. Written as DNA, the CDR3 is TGTGCCAGCAGCCAAAAGATGGGAGGGAGGTACGAGCAGTACTTC. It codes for CASSQKMGGRYEQYF.

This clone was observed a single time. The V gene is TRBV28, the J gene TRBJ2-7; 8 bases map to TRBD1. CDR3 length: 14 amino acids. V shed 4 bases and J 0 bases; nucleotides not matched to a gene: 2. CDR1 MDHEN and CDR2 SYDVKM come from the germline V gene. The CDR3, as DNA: TGTGCCAGCAGTTGGGACAGGTCCTCCTACGAGCAGTACTTC. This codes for CASSWDRSSYEQYF.

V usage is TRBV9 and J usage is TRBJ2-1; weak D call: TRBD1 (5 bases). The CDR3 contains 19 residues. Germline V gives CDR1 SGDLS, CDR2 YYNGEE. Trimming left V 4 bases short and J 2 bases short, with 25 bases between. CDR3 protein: CASSPRLATDSYPYNEQFF. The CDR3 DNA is TGTGCCAGCAGCCCCAGGTTGGCGACCGACAGCTACCCCTACAATGAGCAGTTCTTC.

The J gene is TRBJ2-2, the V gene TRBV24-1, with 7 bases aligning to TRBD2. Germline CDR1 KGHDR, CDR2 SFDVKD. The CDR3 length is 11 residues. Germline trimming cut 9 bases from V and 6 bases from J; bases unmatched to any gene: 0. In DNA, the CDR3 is TGTGCCACCGGGAGGGCCGGGGAGCTGTTTTTT. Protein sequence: CATGRAGELFF.

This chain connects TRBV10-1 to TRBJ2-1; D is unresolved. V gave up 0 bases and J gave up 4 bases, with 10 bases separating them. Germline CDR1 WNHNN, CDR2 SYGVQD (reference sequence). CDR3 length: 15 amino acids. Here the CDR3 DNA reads TGCGCCAGCAGTGAGTCGTCCCTCGTATACAATGAGCAGTTCTTC. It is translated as CASSESSLVYNEQFF.

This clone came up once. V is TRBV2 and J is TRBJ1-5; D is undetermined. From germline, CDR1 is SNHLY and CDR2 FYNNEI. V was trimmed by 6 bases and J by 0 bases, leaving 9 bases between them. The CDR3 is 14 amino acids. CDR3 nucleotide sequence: TGTGCCAGCAGACCACAGTATAGCAATCAGCCCCAGCATTTT. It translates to CASRPQYSNQPQHF.